This TCR beta chain was identified during a study of T cells in Graves' hyperthyroidism and ophthalmopathy. Across the whole study: Peripheral blood was obtained at initial diagnosis, preceding any treatment.

The TCR beta CDR3 regions underwent amplification using RNA transcripts as the source. TCR CDR3 regions were first amplified by RT-PCR with HTBI primers. TCRdb used MiXCR to reprocess the multiplex PCR reads, holding one entry per CDR3 protein. The data show approximately 690,000 distinct CDR3 sequences, with roughly 14% seen just once and 12% held by the top ten. Comments on this clonotype: Its target is not known. A read error is possible here, since a much larger clone lies one base away.

Ophthalmopathy patients showed a Clinical Activity Score of at least 3, NOSPECS grade of at least 4 and duration under 3 months. Those patients with uncontrolled infection, other autoimmune disease, pregnancy or lactation were excluded. Germline CDR1 is ENHRY and CDR2 is SYGVKD. Trimming removed 7 bases from V and 5 bases from J; junction bases left unmatched: 10. The CDR3 runs 14 residues. Study conclusions and caveats: In validation, the model predicted ophthalmopathy. These predictions came a median approximately 5.9 months before onset.

The sequence was collected from a woman aged 50 to 60 with Graves' ophthalmopathy. This chain links TRBV10-3 with TRBJ2-7, with 8 bases lining up with TRBD1. The sample was blood. CDR3 amino acids: CAITRDRNYHEQYF. The CDR3 nucleotides are TGTGCCATCACCCGGGACAGGAATTACCACGAGCAGTACTTC.